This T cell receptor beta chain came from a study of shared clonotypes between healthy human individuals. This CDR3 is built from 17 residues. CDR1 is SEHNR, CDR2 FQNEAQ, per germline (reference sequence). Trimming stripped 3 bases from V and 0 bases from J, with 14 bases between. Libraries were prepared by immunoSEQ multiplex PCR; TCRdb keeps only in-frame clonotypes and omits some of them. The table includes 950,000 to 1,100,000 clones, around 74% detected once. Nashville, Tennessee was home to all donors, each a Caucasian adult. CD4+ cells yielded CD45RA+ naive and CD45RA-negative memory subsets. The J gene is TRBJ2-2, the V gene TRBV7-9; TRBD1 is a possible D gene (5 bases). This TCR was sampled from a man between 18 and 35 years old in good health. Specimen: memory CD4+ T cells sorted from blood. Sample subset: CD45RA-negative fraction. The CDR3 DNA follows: TGTGCCAGCAGCTTCCCCAGGGCTTCTTCGAACACCGGGGAGCTGTTTTTT. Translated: CASSFPRASSNTGELFF.